The 20 T cell receptor beta chains reported below all come from one sample, sequenced in a study of T cell responses to AZD1222 COVID-19 vaccine (dated by TCRdb to the early 2020s). This specimen's time point label, interpreted: baseline before first vaccination. Libraries were made using the immunoSEQ multiplex PCR assay. TCRdb took this table from immuneACCESS and kept in-frame rearrangements with V and J called. Such tables lack part of the clones; where checked against another copy, unresolved V genes explain under half of the gap, and the rest is unexplained. This sample has roughly 130,000 clones in its table, and around 89% of those were observed once. 3.1% of the sample is taken by the ten largest. The sample consisted of peripheral blood, taken on day 0 of AZD1222 vaccination. These receptors all stem from an adult in good health.

The chain joins TRBV2 to TRBJ1-2; D remains ambiguous. This CDR3 has 15 residues. The V end lost 4 bases, the J end lost 0 bases, and 12 bases lay between the germline ends. CDR1 and CDR2 (germline): SNHLY, FYNNEI. Here the CDR3 reads CASSGEGPTNYGYTF. In DNA form, the CDR3 reads TGTGCCAGCAGTGGAGAGGGCCCCACTAACTATGGCTACACCTTC.

The chain carries TRBV27 and TRBJ1-2; D may be TRBD1 (5 bases). The CDR3 contains 15 residues. The germline CDR1 and CDR2 sequences are MNHEY and SMNVEV (reference sequence). Trimming took off 0 bases at V and 7 bases at J, with 15 bases between the two ends. The CDR3 DNA reads TGTGCCAGCAGTTTATCGAGGCAGGGTAAAGGTGGCTACACCTTC. Translated, it gives CASSLSRQGKGGYTF.

The V and J genes are TRBV7-2 and TRBJ2-7; 10 bases fit TRBD2. The germline V gene has CDR1 SGHTA and CDR2 FQGNSA. The CDR3 sequence is 14 residues long. J gave up 6 bases and V 2 bases, and 4 bases lay outside the gene matches. The CDR3 spells CASSLSGGAPEQYF. The CDR3, as DNA: TGTGCCAGCAGCTTAAGCGGGGGGGCCCCCGAGCAGTACTTC.

This clone showed up just once. This sequence joins TRBV19 and TRBJ2-2, with 10 bases aligning to TRBD2. Germline CDR1 is LNHDA and CDR2 is SQIVND (reference sequence). V lost 10 bases to trimming and J lost 3 bases; unmatched junction nucleotides: 5. The CDR3 runs 14 residues. The CDR3 bases are TGTGCCACCAGGACTAGCGGTTACACCGGGGAGCTGTTTTTT. It is translated as CATRTSGYTGELFF.

This clone was seen more than once but under ten times. The same CDR3 can be traced to other DNA sequences in this sample. The V gene is TRBV19, the J gene TRBJ1-5, with D hard to call. Trimming removed 0 bases from V and 4 bases from J, with 1 base in between. CDR1 is LNHDA and CDR2 is SQIVND in the germline V gene (reference sequence). This CDR3 has 12 residues. This chain's CDR3 is CASSIDNQPQHF. The CDR3 DNA is TGTGCCAGTAGTATAGATAATCAGCCCCAGCATTTT.

The chain is built from TRBV4-3 and TRBJ2-1; 8 bases agree with TRBD2. Germline V gene data show CDR1 as LGHNA and CDR2 as YSLEER. The CDR3 sequence is 19 residues long. V was pared by 0 bases and J by 8 bases, with 18 bases of the junction left unmatched. CDR3 bases: TGCGCCAGCAGCCAAGAGGGCTCGTACGGGGGGGGAAAAGGCTATGAGCAGTTCTTC. Protein sequence: CASSQEGSYGGGKGYEQFF.

This clone has only a few counts. The genes are TRBV2 and TRBJ1-5; a possible D gene is TRBD1 (5 bases). V lost 2 bases and J 1 base, leaving 9 bases between the germline ends. CDR3 length: 15 residues. CDR1 SNHLY and CDR2 FYNNEI come from the germline V gene. The CDR3 region has the DNA TGTGCCAGCAGTGAATCCTGGGGGAGCAATCAGCCCCAGCATTTT. Translation gives CASSESWGSNQPQHF.

The gene calls are TRBV7-2 and TRBJ2-4, with TRBD2 matching 12 bases. Unmatched junction bases numbered 4, after V lost 4 bases and J lost 0 bases. The CDR3 sequence is 17 residues long. CDR1 is SGHTA and CDR2 is FQGNSA in the germline V gene. Here the CDR3 reads CASSSSSGGGAKNIQYF. DNA of the CDR3: TGTGCCAGCAGCTCATCTAGCGGGGGGGGAGCCAAAAACATTCAGTACTTC.

This chain connects TRBV27 to TRBJ1-1; D perhaps matches TRBD1 (6 bases). The ends were cut back, 2 bases at V and 4 bases at J, with 14 bases in the middle. The CDR3 loop spans 15 amino acids. Germline CDR1 MNHEY, CDR2 SMNVEV (reference sequence). CDR3 DNA sequence: TGTGCCAGCAGTTTAGGAAAAGGGGGAACCACTGAAGCTTTCTTT. It translates to CASSLGKGGTTEAFF.

J is TRBJ1-1 and V is TRBV5-1, with D unclear. The CDR3 contains 14 residues. Germline loops: CDR1 SGHRS, CDR2 YFSETQ. Trimming took off 5 bases at V and 5 bases at J, with 16 bases between the two ends. CDR3 nucleotides: TGCGCCAGCAGTCCCCGCCCGGGAGGTACTGAAGCTTTCTTT. It translates to CASSPRPGGTEAFF.

The gene calls are TRBV7-6 and TRBJ2-2, with 11 bases matching TRBD2. J lost 1 base, V lost 4 bases, and 2 bases had no gene match. The CDR3 is made up of 16 amino acids. The V gene's germline CDR1 is SGHVS and CDR2 FNYEAQ. The CDR3 sequence: CASSSGLAVNTGELFF. The CDR3 coding sequence is TGTGCCAGCAGCTCGGGACTAGCGGTGAACACCGGGGAGCTGTTTTTT. Full variable domain (rest looked up from reference TRBV7-6 and TRBJ2-2): GAGVSQSPRYKVTKRGQDVALRCDPISGHVSLYWYRQALGQGPEFLTYFNYEAQQDKSGLPNDRFSAERPEGSISTLTIQRTEQRDSAMYRCASSSGLAVNTGELFFGEGSRLTVL.

CDR3 amino acids: CASSIGPGRAEAFF. CDR3 coding DNA: TGTGCCAGTAGTATAGGGCCCGGGAGGGCTGAAGCTTTCTTT. V usage is TRBV19 and J usage is TRBJ1-1, with D uncertain. The germline V gene encodes CDR1 LNHDA and CDR2 SQIVND (reference sequence). V shed 1 base and J shed 6 bases, with 12 bases lying between them. The CDR3 has 14 amino acids.

The chain has TRBV7-2 and TRBJ2-1; 12 positions agree with TRBD2. The germline V gene has CDR1 SGHTA and CDR2 FQGNSA. The CDR3 extends over 15 amino acids. With V trimmed by 6 bases and J by 2 bases, 2 bases remained unmatched. The CDR3 spells CASRLAGGPYNEQFF. DNA of the CDR3: TGTGCCAGCAGGCTAGCGGGGGGGCCCTACAATGAGCAGTTCTTC.

In this sample, this clone turned up once. The CDR3 nucleotides are TGTGCCAGCGTAGGCGGGAGGGCGACAGATACGCAGTATTTT. This gives the protein CASVGGRATDTQYF. The chain recombines TRBV2 with TRBJ2-3; TRBD2 agrees at 9 bases. The CDR3 sequence is 14 residues long. The J segment lost 3 bases and the V segment lost 8 bases, leaving 6 bases of the junction unmatched. CDR1 is SNHLY, CDR2 FYNNEI, per germline.

The rearrangement joins TRBV19 to TRBJ2-1; 8 bases map to TRBD1. CDR3 length: 15 amino acids. Germline V lookup: CDR1 LNHDA, CDR2 SQIVND (reference sequence). Losses at the gene ends were 5 bases for V and 5 bases for J; bases not matched to a gene: 8. As DNA, the CDR3 is TGTGCCAGTAGTGACAGGGGAATGGTCCACAATGAGCAGTTCTTC. It specifies CASSDRGMVHNEQFF.

The chain uses TRBV27 and TRBJ2-3; D remains unclear. The V and J ends lost 2 bases and 0 bases respectively, with 12 bases between them. This CDR3 contains 16 residues. Per the germline V gene, CDR1 is MNHEY and CDR2 is SMNVEV (reference sequence). The CDR3 region is CASSLSVGRSTDTQYF. The CDR3 DNA reads as TGTGCCAGCAGTTTAAGTGTCGGCAGGAGCACAGATACGCAGTATTTT.

This chain joins TRBV10-3 and TRBJ2-7, with D possibly matching TRBD1 (5 bases). Trimming removed 4 bases at V and 4 bases at J, with 11 bases between. Germline V gene lookup returns CDR1 ENHRY and CDR2 SYGVKD. This CDR3 is built from 13 residues. The CDR3 DNA sequence: TGTGCCATCAGTGGGGTCAGGACATACGAGCAGTACTTC. Amino acids: CAISGVRTYEQYF.

With regard to this clone: The same CDR3 also results from other DNA sequences found in this sample. This chain links TRBV7-3 with TRBJ2-2; D is ambiguous. The V gene's germline CDR1 is SGHTA and CDR2 FQGTGA. The CDR3 loop spans 13 amino acids. Trimming took 5 bases from V and 2 from J, leaving 6 bases between them. The DNA of the CDR3 is TGTGCCAGCAGCCCGACTAACACCGGGGAGCTGTTTTTT. Translated: CASSPTNTGELFF.

Concerning this clone: One end of the junction does not line up with germline, which may come from a read error. The rearrangement joins TRBV20-1 to TRBJ1-5, with a weak D call TRBD1 (5 bases). The germline gives CDR1 DFQATT, CDR2 SNEGSKA (reference sequence). The CDR3 totals 16 residues. The CDR3 spells CCASGWGDWGGQPQHF. The CDR3 DNA reads TGCTGTGCTAGTGGGTGGGGGGATTGGGGTGGCCAGCCCCAGCATTTT.

The chain carries TRBV24-1 and TRBJ2-3; 13 bases line up with TRBD2. This CDR3 has 20 residues. Germline V gene data show CDR1 as KGHDR and CDR2 as SFDVKD. The ends lost 3 bases at V and 4 bases at J; junction bases unmatched: 15. CDR3 DNA: TGTGCCACCAGTGATCCCTCCGGGACTAGCGGGGACCCGGGGGCAGATACGCAGTATTTT. Translating gives CATSDPSGTSGDPGADTQYF.